This TCR beta chain was profiled in a study of blood T cells in healthy people across ages. It was with a sample-barcoded 5' primer and a J-beta primer mix that a second PCR of about 6 to 12 cycles was run. A single record per CDR3 protein comes from TCRdb applying MiXCR to the 5' RACE reads. Altogether about a million distinct CDR3 sequences are present, roughly 52% being singletons, with the ten largest covering about an eighth. This clonotype appeared a few times. Its matching antigen is unknown. The CDR3 is 13 amino acids. Trimming removed 0 bases from V and 12 bases from J, with 12 bases in between. The germline V gene encodes CDR1 SGHDN and CDR2 FVKESK. Whole-study results and caveats: As age increased, TCR beta diversity per million T cells fell in a roughly linear fashion. Unsorted PBMC material precluded a definitive naive versus antigen-experienced comparison.

Every participating donor contributed about 10 milliliters of peripheral blood through a draw. Sequenced: blood. This chain links TRBV14 with TRBJ2-1; TRBD2 is a possible D gene (5 bases). The clonotype was recovered from a young man in good health. The CDR3 region is CASSQDLGLVQFF. In nucleotides, the CDR3 is TGTGCCAGCAGCCAAGATTTAGGACTGGTGCAGTTCTTC.